This T cell receptor (beta chain) was recorded in a study of breast tumors, draining lymph nodes, adjacent tissues. Overall study findings and caveats: The data were judged consistent with most tumor T cells coming from lymph node and expanding in tumor. Tumor repertoires ranked between lymph nodes and nontumor tissue in diversity, with V and J gene preferences.

The V gene's germline CDR1 is SGHDN and CDR2 FVKESK. This CDR3 region has 12 residues. Points on this clonotype: Antigen specificity is unknown. An end of the junction does not agree with germline; a read error may underlie this.

In TCRdb, the multiplex PCR reads were re-called with MiXCR into one record per CDR3 protein. The repertoire holds 20,000 to 25,000 distinct CDR3 sequences, with around 50% as singletons. The chain recombines TRBV14 with TRBJ2-3; no reliable D call. The sequencing sample was made of breast tumor tissue. The clonotype comes from a female donor with breast cancer. Some clones in this sample may be carry-over from other donors' samples. CDR3 DNA: TGTGCCGGCAGCCAAGATAGGAGTACGCAGTATTTT. It is translated as CAGSQDRSTQYF.